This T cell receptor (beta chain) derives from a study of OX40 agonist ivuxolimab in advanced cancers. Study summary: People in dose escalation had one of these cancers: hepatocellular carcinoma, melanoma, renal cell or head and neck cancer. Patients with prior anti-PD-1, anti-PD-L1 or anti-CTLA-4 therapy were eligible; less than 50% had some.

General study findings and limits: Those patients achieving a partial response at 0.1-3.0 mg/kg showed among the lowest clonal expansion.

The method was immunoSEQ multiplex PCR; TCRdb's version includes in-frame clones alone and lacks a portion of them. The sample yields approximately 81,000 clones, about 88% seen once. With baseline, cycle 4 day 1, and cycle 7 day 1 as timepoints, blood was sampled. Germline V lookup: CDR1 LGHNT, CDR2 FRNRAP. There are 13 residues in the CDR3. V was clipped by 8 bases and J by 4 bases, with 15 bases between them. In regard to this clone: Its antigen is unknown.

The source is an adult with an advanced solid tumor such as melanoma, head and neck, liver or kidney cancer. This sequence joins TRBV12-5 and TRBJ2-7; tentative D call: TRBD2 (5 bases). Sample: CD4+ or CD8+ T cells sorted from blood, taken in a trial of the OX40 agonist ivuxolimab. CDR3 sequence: CASTDRRSYEQYF. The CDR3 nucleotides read TGTGCTAGTACCGACCGGAGGAGTTACGAGCAGTACTTC.